One and the same sample provided the 31 T cell receptor beta chains below, sequenced in a study of CD8 T cells in Susac syndrome. Reverse transcription of roughly 0.5 to 1 ug RNA was carried out with random hexamers. TCRdb re-derived calls from the immunoSEQ multiplex PCR reads in MiXCR, one entry per CDR3 protein. The table lists 250,000 to 350,000 distinct CDR3 sequences, 70% to 90% of them singletons, with approximately 0.11% in the top ten. The sequenced sample consisted of CD8+ T cells from PBMCs. These receptors were obtained from a human donor with multiple sclerosis.

V and J are TRBV27 and TRBJ1-5; TRBD1 might be the D (6 bases). The CDR3 totals 15 residues. The V and J ends lost 6 bases and 2 bases respectively, with 14 bases between them. Per the germline V gene, CDR1 is MNHEY and CDR2 is SMNVEV (reference sequence). For the CDR3, the DNA is TGTGCCAGCAGCCCAGGGGAGTGGGGCAATCAGCCCCAGCATTTT. Protein: CASSPGEWGNQPQHF.

The rearrangement joins TRBV28 to TRBJ2-5; 14 bases map to TRBD2. In germline, CDR1 is MDHEN, CDR2 SYDVKM. V gave up 3 bases and J gave up 2 bases; unmatched junction bases: 14. CDR3 length: 20 amino acids. CDR3 sequence reads: CASSFSTMGLAGVPQETQYF. The DNA for the CDR3 is TGTGCCAGCAGTTTCTCAACCATGGGACTAGCGGGAGTCCCTCAAGAGACCCAGTACTTC.

In its sample, this clonotype was seen once. The J gene is TRBJ1-1, the V gene TRBV7-3, with D unclear. The CDR3 has 12 amino acids. CDR1 and CDR2 (germline): SGHTA, FQGTGA. The germline V and J ends were trimmed by 2 bases and 11 bases, with 12 bases remaining between them. Written as DNA, the CDR3 is TGTGCCAGCAGCTTACGGCGCCGAGGGGCTTTCTTT. Translation gives CASSLRRRGAFF.

The chain couples TRBV29-1 to TRBJ2-3; 7 nucleotides align to TRBD2. Trimming removed 3 bases from V and 6 bases from J; junction bases left unmatched: 12. The V gene's germline CDR1 is SQVTM and CDR2 ANQGSEA. This CDR3 comprises 15 residues. For the CDR3, the DNA is TGCAGCGTTGAGTGGTGGGAGGGCCTGGGGGATACGCAGTATTTT. Protein: CSVEWWEGLGDTQYF.

A single count supports this clonotype. The rearrangement links TRBV27 to TRBJ2-2; D may be TRBD2 (6 bases). The CDR3 runs 15 residues. The V and J ends lost 1 base and 1 base respectively, with 7 bases between them. CDR1 is MNHEY and CDR2 is SMNVEV in the germline V gene (reference sequence). The CDR3 reads CASSLFGGNTGELFF. CDR3 in DNA: TGTGCCAGCAGTTTATTCGGGGGGAACACCGGGGAGCTGTTTTTT.

This clonotype was recorded a few times. In DNA, the CDR3 is TGTGCCAGCAGCTGGGACAGCACAGATACGCAGTATTTT. Translation gives CASSWDSTDTQYF. The chain has TRBV7-3 and TRBJ2-3, with D perhaps being TRBD1 or TRBD2 (5 bases each). Looked up from germline, CDR1 is SGHTA and CDR2 is FQGTGA. Trimming removed 4 bases from V and 0 bases from J, with 5 bases in between. This CDR3 spans 13 amino acids.

The chain carries TRBV2 and TRBJ2-4; 9 bases are a match to TRBD2. V was pared by 5 bases and J by 6 bases, with 5 bases of the junction left unmatched. Germline V CDR1 and CDR2: SNHLY, FYNNEI. There are 14 residues in the CDR3. The CDR3 loop reads CASSTGTSTNIQYF. In DNA form, the CDR3 reads TGTGCCAGCAGTACCGGGACTAGCACAAACATTCAGTACTTC. Full variable domain (remainder filled in from reference TRBV2 and TRBJ2-4): EPEVTQTPSHQVTQMGQEVILRCVPISNHLYFYWYRQILGQKVEFLVSFYNNEISEKSEIFDDQFSVERPDGSNFTLKIRSTKLEDSAMYFCASSTGTSTNIQYFGAGTRLSVL.

The chain combines TRBV3-1 with TRBJ2-1, with D unresolved. V gave up 3 bases and J gave up 4 bases, with 19 bases separating them. Germline CDR1 and CDR2: LGHDT and YNNKEL (reference sequence). This CDR3 contains 17 residues. The CDR3 region is CASSQTSVRLRYNEQFF. The CDR3 DNA follows: TGTGCCAGCAGCCAGACCAGTGTCAGGTTGAGGTACAATGAGCAGTTCTTC.

The chain is built from TRBV12-3 or TRBV12-4 and TRBJ2-5, with a tentative D call TRBD1 (5 bases). The CDR3 extends over 15 amino acids. The V end lost 5 bases, the J end lost 2 bases, and 15 bases lay between the germline ends. Written as DNA, the CDR3 is TGTGCCAGCAGTAATGGCGGACATTTGCAAGAGACCCAGTACTTC. Its protein product is CASSNGGHLQETQYF.

This rearrangement joins TRBV7-6 to TRBJ2-7; tentatively, D is TRBD1 or TRBD2 (5 bases each). The CDR3 covers 13 residues. From germline, CDR1 is SGHVS and CDR2 FNYEAQ. Trimming removed 8 bases from V and 7 bases from J, with 18 bases in between. CDR3 sequence: CASGRTEKGEQYF. The CDR3 region has the DNA TGTGCCAGCGGCAGGACTGAGAAGGGGGAGCAGTACTTC.

This chain connects TRBV28 to TRBJ2-7; 10 positions match TRBD1. V shed 3 bases, J shed 2 bases, and the junction held 22 bases outside the gene matches. The CDR3 is 21 residues long. Germline V gene sequence: CDR1 MDHEN, CDR2 SYDVKM. CDR3 nucleotides: TGTGCCAGCAGTTTGCTTAGGGTCCGAGACGACAGGGGGCCTTTTACCTACGAGCAGTACTTC. Its translation: CASSLLRVRDDRGPFTYEQYF.

A single count supports this clonotype. The rearrangement joins TRBV9 to TRBJ2-3; TRBD2 aligns across 13 bases. This CDR3 comprises 18 residues. The V and J ends lost 2 bases and 0 bases, in that order; junction bases with no gene match: 6. Per germline, CDR1 SGDLS and CDR2 YYNGEE. This chain's CDR3 is CASSVGPTSGRSTDTQYF. For the CDR3, the DNA is TGTGCCAGCAGCGTCGGTCCGACTAGCGGGAGGAGCACAGATACGCAGTATTTT.

The V gene is TRBV6-5, the J gene TRBJ2-7, with a tentative D call TRBD2 (6 bases). Trimming left V 2 bases short and J 5 bases short, with 10 bases between. The CDR3 has 13 residues. Looked up from germline, CDR1 is MNHEY and CDR2 is SVGAGI. DNA for the CDR3: TGTGCCAGCAGTTACCGGAGCGGGCACGAGCAGTACTTC. Amino acid sequence: CASSYRSGHEQYF.

This sequence joins TRBV5-4 and TRBJ1-2; possibly TRBD1 for D (5 bases). Trimming shortened V by 4 bases and J by 2 bases, and 9 bases separated the two germline ends. The germline CDR1 and CDR2 sequences are SGHNT and YYREEE (reference sequence). This CDR3 has 13 amino acids. In DNA, the CDR3 is TGTGCCAGCAGCGGGGGAGGAAACTATGGCTACACCTTC. Its translation is CASSGGGNYGYTF.

The rearrangement joins TRBV27 to TRBJ1-2; D is uncertain. The CDR3 runs 13 residues. The germline V and J ends were trimmed by 8 bases and 4 bases, with 14 bases remaining between them. Germline CDR1 reads MNHEY; CDR2 reads SMNVEV (reference sequence). As DNA, the CDR3 is TGTGCCAGCCTCGGAGTTGGGTCCTATGGCTACACCTTC. Translated, it gives CASLGVGSYGYTF.

This sequence joins TRBV15 and TRBJ2-7; D unclear. The length of the CDR3 is 13 residues. Per the germline V gene, CDR1 is LNHNV and CDR2 is YYDKDF (reference sequence). Trimming cost V 8 bases and J 3 bases, with 14 bases left between them. CDR3 sequence (DNA): TGTGCCACCTCTCTAAGGCTAGGCTACGAGCAGTACTTC. Amino acids: CATSLRLGYEQYF.

The chain uses TRBV7-3 and TRBJ2-6, with 7 positions matching TRBD2. Trimming at V came to 6 bases and at J to 3 bases, leaving 8 bases not matched to a gene. CDR3 length equals 16 residues. CDR1 is SGHTA, CDR2 FQGTGA, per germline. The CDR3 reads CASRGGARSGANVLTF. CDR3 nucleotide sequence: TGTGCCAGCAGGGGAGGGGCACGAAGTGGGGCCAACGTCCTGACTTTC.

The DNA of the CDR3 is TGTGCCAGCAGTTACTCGGGAGGGAACAATGAGCAGTTCTTC. This codes for CASSYSGGNNEQFF. V is TRBV6-5 and J is TRBJ2-1, with 7 bases that match TRBD2. Looked up from germline, CDR1 is MNHEY and CDR2 is SVGAGI. The CDR3 sequence is 14 residues long. Trimming at V came to 0 bases and at J to 5 bases, leaving 1 base not matched to a gene.

The rearrangement joins TRBV28 to TRBJ1-2; TRBD1 aligns across 7 bases. Per the germline V gene, CDR1 is MDHEN and CDR2 is SYDVKM. The CDR3 sequence is 15 residues long. V trimming: 7 bases; J trimming: 4 bases; junction bases outside the gene matches: 12. The CDR3 nucleotides read TGTGCCAGCACCTTACCCCGGGACAGAGTCTATGGCTACACCTTC. The encoded protein is CASTLPRDRVYGYTF.

The chain links TRBV29-1 to TRBJ2-1; D unclear. The CDR3 length is 12 residues. V dropped 1 base and J dropped 5 bases, with 6 bases sitting between them. Germline CDR1 reads SQVTM; CDR2 reads ANQGSEA. CDR3 protein: CSVEGSNNEQFF. The DNA of the CDR3 is TGCAGCGTTGAAGGGTCCAACAATGAGCAGTTCTTC.

The chain combines TRBV9 with TRBJ1-2; no clear D gene. Trimming left V 2 bases short and J 0 bases short, with 8 bases between. The CDR3 covers 14 residues. In germline, CDR1 is SGDLS, CDR2 YYNGEE. The CDR3 nucleotides read TGTGCCAGCAGCGTCGCAGGCCCTAACTATGGCTACACCTTC. Its translation: CASSVAGPNYGYTF. The whole variable domain, remainder taken from reference TRBV9 and TRBJ1-2, is DSGVTQTPKHLITATGQRVTLRCSPRSGDLSVYWYQQSLDQGLQFLIQYYNGEERAKGNILERFSAQQFPDLHSELNLSSLELGDSALYFCASSVAGPNYGYTFGSGTRLTVV.

V is TRBV3-1 and J is TRBJ2-1; possibly TRBD1 or TRBD2 for D (5 bases each). In germline, CDR1 is LGHDT, CDR2 YNNKEL (reference sequence). The CDR3 runs to 17 residues. Trimming left V 3 bases short and J 2 bases short, with 17 bases between. This CDR3 reads CASSHKERRTTYNEQFF. The CDR3 nucleotides read TGTGCCAGCAGCCACAAAGAGAGGAGGACAACCTACAATGAGCAGTTCTTC.

This sequence joins TRBV28 and TRBJ1-2; no clear D. Trimming shortened V by 3 bases and J by 0 bases, and 8 bases separated the two germline ends. This CDR3 region has 14 residues. In germline, CDR1 is MDHEN, CDR2 SYDVKM. CDR3 sequence: CASSFGETNYGYTF. CDR3 in DNA: TGTGCCAGCAGTTTTGGGGAGACTAACTATGGCTACACCTTC.

The V and J genes are TRBV4-2 and TRBJ1-1; D is uncertain. V was trimmed by 2 bases and J by 4 bases, leaving 5 bases between them. Germline V gives CDR1 LGHNA, CDR2 YNFKEQ. The CDR3 runs to 12 residues. Here the CDR3 DNA reads TGTGCCAGCAGCCAATGGGGCACTGAAGCTTTCTTT. It is translated as CASSQWGTEAFF.

This chain links TRBV6-2 or TRBV6-3 with TRBJ2-1; 12 positions match TRBD2. J was trimmed by 2 bases and V by 0 bases; bases with no gene match: 2. The CDR3 is 17 amino acids. Looked up from germline, CDR1 is MNHEY and CDR2 is SVGEGT. The CDR3 DNA follows: TGTGCCAGCAGTTACTCGGGACTAGCGGGTCCCTACAATGAGCAGTTCTTC. Encoded protein: CASSYSGLAGPYNEQFF.

This sequence joins TRBV6-5 and TRBJ1-1, with 9 bases fitting TRBD1. CDR1 MNHEY and CDR2 SVGAGI come from the germline V gene. The CDR3 length is 18 residues. The V gene end was trimmed by 0 bases and the J gene end by 4 bases; junction bases not matched to a gene: 12. CDR3 in DNA: TGTGCCAGCAGTTACTCGAACTGGGACAGGGTAAGAGGCACTGAAGCTTTCTTT. Amino acid sequence: CASSYSNWDRVRGTEAFF.

The gene calls are TRBV18 and TRBJ1-1; 11 bases fit TRBD1. This CDR3 is 22 amino acids long. The V segment lost 4 bases and the J segment 5 bases; nucleotides outside the gene matches: 27. CDR1 KGHSH and CDR2 LQKENI come from the germline V gene. Here the CDR3 reads CASSLGPPRTIRPGTGGTEAFF. In DNA, the CDR3 is TGTGCCAGCTCACTCGGCCCGCCCCGTACGATTCGGCCCGGGACAGGGGGGACTGAAGCTTTCTTT.

This chain links TRBV11-2 with TRBJ2-5, with D maybe TRBD2 (6 bases). The CDR3 consists of 15 residues. CDR1 and CDR2 from the germline V gene are SGHAT and FQNNGV. V was shortened by 1 base and J by 4 bases, with 13 bases between the two germline ends. The CDR3 here is CASSLGGDWGETQYF. CDR3 coding DNA: TGTGCCAGCAGCTTAGGCGGGGACTGGGGAGAGACCCAGTACTTC.

V and J are TRBV27 and TRBJ2-2, with D possibly being TRBD1 (5 bases). Deletions cut 6 bases from V and 8 bases from J, with 10 bases between. CDR3 length equals 12 residues. CDR1 and CDR2 (germline): MNHEY, SMNVEV (reference sequence). CDR3 sequence reads: CASSLTGGELFF. The CDR3 nucleotides read TGTGCCAGCAGCCTAACAGGAGGGGAGCTGTTTTTT.

The J gene is TRBJ2-1, the V gene TRBV6-2 or TRBV6-3, with D possibly matching TRBD2 (6 bases). Trimming took 6 bases from V and 10 from J, leaving 16 bases between them. The CDR3 totals 13 residues. In germline, CDR1 is MNHEY, CDR2 SVGEGT. The CDR3 nucleotides are TGTGCCAGCAGCCTTCAACTAGCACGGGAGCAGTTCTTC. Residues: CASSLQLAREQFF.

V usage is TRBV10-3 and J usage is TRBJ2-1, with 11 bases matching TRBD2. CDR1 is ENHRY, CDR2 SYGVKD, per germline. This CDR3 contains 17 residues. Trimming removed 3 bases from V and 6 bases from J; junction bases left unmatched: 10. The CDR3 reads CAISDQRGLAVLNEQFF. DNA of the CDR3: TGTGCCATCAGTGACCAAAGGGGACTAGCGGTCCTCAATGAGCAGTTCTTC.